The clone carrying this T cell receptor beta chain was recorded only once. Its antigen is currently unknown. Primers for the PCR totalled 60 Vbeta and 13 Jbeta. TCRdb's copy holds only in-frame clones and misses some; the assay was immunoSEQ multiplex PCR. The sample lists 150,000 or so clones; almost 85% were seen once. This sample was included in a study of cytomegalovirus exposure and HLA in healthy donors. About the study: Around 78 million unique TCR sequences came from HLA-typed donors in an early release.

This CDR3 has 16 residues. The germline CDR1 and CDR2 sequences are MNHEY and SVGAGI. V shed 4 bases and J 8 bases; nucleotides not matched to a gene: 6. Study-wide results and limits: Rare sequences made up most TCRs, while some public TCRs were found in many donors.

The sequenced material came from PBMCs. The V call is TRBV6-5, the J call TRBJ2-1, with 15 bases identical to TRBD2. This receptor was taken from a man aged 30-40 years in good health and CMV-seropositive. The CDR3 reads CASSWGLAGGVYEQFF. CDR3 sequence (DNA): TGTGCCAGCAGTTGGGGACTAGCGGGGGGTGTCTATGAGCAGTTCTTC.